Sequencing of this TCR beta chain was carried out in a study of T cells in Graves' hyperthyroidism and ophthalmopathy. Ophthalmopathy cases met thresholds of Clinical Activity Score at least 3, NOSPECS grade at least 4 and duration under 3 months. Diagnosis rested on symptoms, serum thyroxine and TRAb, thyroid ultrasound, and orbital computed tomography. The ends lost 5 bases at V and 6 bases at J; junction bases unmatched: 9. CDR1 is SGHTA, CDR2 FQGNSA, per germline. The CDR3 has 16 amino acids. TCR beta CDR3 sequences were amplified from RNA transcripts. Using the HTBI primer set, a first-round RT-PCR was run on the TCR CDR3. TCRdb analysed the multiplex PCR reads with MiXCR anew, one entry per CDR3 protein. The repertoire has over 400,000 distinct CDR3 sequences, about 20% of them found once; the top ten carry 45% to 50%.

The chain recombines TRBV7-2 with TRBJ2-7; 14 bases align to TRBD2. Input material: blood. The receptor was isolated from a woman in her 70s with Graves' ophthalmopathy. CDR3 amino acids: CASSRRLAGGFSEQYF. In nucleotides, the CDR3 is TGTGCCAGCAGCCGAAGACTAGCGGGAGGGTTTTCCGAGCAGTACTTC.